The 25 T cell receptor beta chains in this list originate from one sample, sequenced in a study of cytomegalovirus exposure and HLA in healthy donors. PCR employed 60 Vbeta and 13 Jbeta primers. Clones were sequenced by immunoSEQ multiplex PCR, and TCRdb holds only the in-frame ones, with some missing. Here the sample spans 85,000 to 120,000 clones, around 79% being singletons. The sequencing input was PBMCs. These receptors came from a man aged 55 to 69 in good health and CMV-seronegative.

This clone is a singleton in its sample. The genes are TRBV6-5 and TRBJ1-2; D possibly corresponds to TRBD1 (6 bases). Germline V gene sequence: CDR1 MNHEY, CDR2 SVGAGI. V was pared by 9 bases and J by 4 bases, with 9 bases between. The length of the CDR3 is 11 residues. The CDR3 reads CASEGVYGYTF. CDR3 bases: TGTGCCAGTGAGGGGGTCTATGGCTACACCTTC.

Only a few counts were recorded for this clone. The chain carries TRBV10-3 and TRBJ2-2, with 8 bases identical to TRBD1. This CDR3 contains 16 residues. Germline V CDR1 and CDR2: ENHRY, SYGVKD. V shed 4 bases, J shed 0 bases, and the junction held 4 bases outside the gene matches. The CDR3 coding sequence is TGTGCCATCAGTGCCCGGACAGGGACGAACACCGGGGAGCTGTTTTTT. Its translation: CAISARTGTNTGELFF.

This chain uses TRBV6-1 with TRBJ2-5; D uncertain. The V and J ends lost 4 bases and 1 base respectively, with 10 bases between them. Germline V gene data show CDR1 as MNHNS and CDR2 as SASEGT. The CDR3 is 14 amino acids. The CDR3 DNA reads as TGTGCCAGCAGTGGCACTCTAGTCCAAGAGACCCAGTACTTC. Protein sequence: CASSGTLVQETQYF.

This rearrangement joins TRBV7-9 to TRBJ2-1; the match to TRBD2 covers 14 bases. V shed 4 bases, J shed 5 bases, and the junction held 4 bases outside the gene matches. The CDR3 totals 16 residues. Germline V gene sequence: CDR1 SEHNR, CDR2 FQNEAQ (reference sequence). The CDR3 loop reads CASSSGLAGGNNEQFF. The CDR3 DNA follows: TGTGCCAGCAGCTCAGGACTAGCGGGGGGCAACAATGAGCAGTTCTTC.

This chain joins TRBV2 and TRBJ2-5; TRBD2 might be the D (5 bases). CDR1 and CDR2 from the germline V gene are SNHLY and FYNNEI. V lost 1 base and J 4 bases, leaving 10 bases between the germline ends. The CDR3 has 14 amino acids. The CDR3 sequence: CASSEGGAPETQYF. The CDR3 bases are TGTGCCAGCAGTGAAGGGGGAGCCCCAGAGACCCAGTACTTC.

The chain recombines TRBV7-9 with TRBJ1-6, with 7 bases that match TRBD1. Germline CDR1 is SEHNR and CDR2 is FQNEAQ (reference sequence). This CDR3 has 15 amino acids. The trim removed 5 bases at V and 7 bases at J, leaving 8 bases unmatched. CDR3 DNA: TGTGCCAGCAGCCCCATGGGGACAGACAATTCACCCCTCCACTTT. Protein: CASSPMGTDNSPLHF.

A note on this clone: This same CDR3 is encoded by further DNA sequences in the sample. The chain joins TRBV5-1 to TRBJ2-5; 10 bases are a match to TRBD1. Germline CDR1 SGHRS, CDR2 YFSETQ. Trimming took 0 bases from V and 1 from J; bases not matched to a gene: 0. There are 15 residues in the CDR3. The CDR3 sequence is CASSLGTGGQETQYF. Here the CDR3 DNA reads TGCGCCAGCAGCTTGGGGACAGGGGGCCAAGAGACCCAGTACTTC.

The chain employs TRBV7-2 and TRBJ1-4; D unclear. Per the germline V gene, CDR1 is SGHTA and CDR2 is FQGNSA. Between the trimmed V and J ends, which lost 0 bases and 10 bases, there was a span of 9 bases. The CDR3 totals 13 residues. DNA of the CDR3: TGTGCCAGCAGCTTAGCTGTACCGGGAAAACTGTTTTTT. Translated, it gives CASSLAVPGKLFF.

The CDR3 DNA is TGTGCCAGCAAAAACTTTGGGGCCAACGTCCTGACTTTC. Translating gives CASKNFGANVLTF. The chain employs TRBV7-3 and TRBJ2-6, with unresolved D. V lost 7 bases, J lost 3 bases, and 7 bases lay in between. CDR3 length: 13 residues. Germline V gene sequence: CDR1 SGHTA, CDR2 FQGTGA.

V is TRBV30 and J is TRBJ1-1; 8 bases fit TRBD1. The germline V gene has CDR1 GTSNPN and CDR2 SVGIG (reference sequence). This CDR3 region has 14 residues. V was clipped by 4 bases and J by 7 bases; unmatched bases: 11. Here the CDR3 reads CAWTPGRGRSEAFF. The CDR3 coding sequence is TGTGCCTGGACCCCCGGCAGGGGGCGGAGTGAAGCTTTCTTT.

The CDR3 coding sequence is TGTGCCAGCAGTTTTCGTTCAACTAATGAAAAACTGTTTTTT. Residues: CASSFRSTNEKLFF. V and J are TRBV27 and TRBJ1-4; D is unclear. V dropped 3 bases and J dropped 0 bases, with 5 bases sitting between them. This CDR3 is built from 14 residues. The V gene's germline CDR1 is MNHEY and CDR2 SMNVEV (reference sequence).

The chain joins TRBV7-2 to TRBJ2-3; D may be TRBD2 (7 bases). The V end was cut by 5 bases, the J end by 6 bases, with 21 bases between. Per germline, CDR1 SGHTA and CDR2 FQGNSA. This CDR3 is built from 16 residues. This CDR3 reads CASSPQAGGLPDTQYF. The CDR3 DNA reads TGTGCCAGCAGCCCCCAGGCCGGGGGGCTGCCGGATACGCAGTATTTT.

The chain has TRBV29-1 and TRBJ2-2; D is uncertain. V dropped 1 base and J dropped 0 bases, with 9 bases sitting between them. This CDR3 spans 15 amino acids. Germline-derived CDR1 and CDR2 are SQVTM and ANQGSEA. The CDR3: CSVEVDTANTGELFF. The CDR3 DNA reads TGCAGCGTTGAAGTCGACACAGCGAACACCGGGGAGCTGTTTTTT.

The genes are TRBV5-4 and TRBJ2-1, with D possibly being TRBD2 (5 bases). V lost 0 bases to trimming and J lost 3 bases, with 13 bases between them. Germline CDR1 SGHNT, CDR2 YYREEE (reference sequence). The CDR3 runs to 16 residues. The CDR3 nucleotides are TGTGCCAGCAGCTTGGAGGGAAGAGGGCGCTACAATGAGCAGTTCTTC. This sequence encodes CASSLEGRGRYNEQFF.

V gene TRBV7-2 combines with J gene TRBJ2-3; D is possibly TRBD2 (7 bases). Per the germline V gene, CDR1 is SGHTA and CDR2 is FQGNSA. V dropped 2 bases and J dropped 2 bases, with 14 bases sitting between them. The CDR3 totals 16 residues. DNA of the CDR3: TGTGCCAGCAGCTTAAGAGGGGGGACTAACACAGATACGCAGTATTTT. Its protein is CASSLRGGTNTDTQYF.

The chain links TRBV11-3 to TRBJ1-1; the D is unclear. The CDR3 is 12 residues long. The V and J ends lost 4 bases and 4 bases respectively, with 7 bases between them. Germline CDR1 reads SGHNT; CDR2 reads YENEEA. The DNA for the CDR3 is TGTGCCAGCAGCTCAGGCCCCACTGAAGCTTTCTTT. Protein sequence: CASSSGPTEAFF.

This clone was observed a single time. The chain is built from TRBV7-2 and TRBJ1-1; possible D gene TRBD1, 6 bases. Per germline, CDR1 SGHTA and CDR2 FQGNSA. V gave up 4 bases and J gave up 2 bases, with 8 bases separating them. This CDR3 spans 13 amino acids. CDR3 sequence: CASSWTVNTEAFF. The CDR3 coding sequence is TGTGCCAGCAGCTGGACAGTCAACACTGAAGCTTTCTTT.

The chain uses TRBV6-4 and TRBJ1-5; TRBD1 might be the D (5 bases). This CDR3 has 15 residues. The V and J ends lost 5 bases and 1 base respectively, with 12 bases between them. Germline loops: CDR1 MRHNA, CDR2 SNTAGT. The DNA for the CDR3 is TGTGCCAGCAGTCCTTACGGGGGAAGCAATCAGCCCCAGCATTTT. Its translation is CASSPYGGSNQPQHF.

The gene calls are TRBV7-9 and TRBJ1-4; 7 bases are a match to TRBD1. J lost 3 bases, V lost 5 bases, and 9 bases had no gene match. This CDR3 spans 16 amino acids. CDR1 SEHNR and CDR2 FQNEAQ come from the germline V gene (reference sequence). In nucleotides, the CDR3 is TGTGCCAGCAGCCAACTATGGGACAGCCCTAATGAAAAACTGTTTTTT. Translation gives CASSQLWDSPNEKLFF.

V is TRBV5-1 and J is TRBJ2-3; 7 nucleotides align to TRBD1. The V segment lost 4 bases and the J segment 4 bases; nucleotides outside the gene matches: 6. Per germline, CDR1 SGHRS and CDR2 YFSETQ. This CDR3 has 14 amino acids. This chain's CDR3 is CASSLRQGPDTQYF. CDR3 nucleotides: TGCGCCAGCAGCCTGAGACAGGGTCCAGATACGCAGTATTTT.

V is TRBV11-2 and J is TRBJ1-6, with 7 positions matching TRBD1. Germline loops: CDR1 SGHAT, CDR2 FQNNGV. This CDR3 has 16 residues. V lost 5 bases and J lost 7; bases outside the gene matches: 11. Here the CDR3 DNA reads TGTGCCAGCAGCCGACGGCGGGACAGTTCGAATTCACCCCTCCACTTT. Encoded protein: CASSRRRDSSNSPLHF.

The DNA for the CDR3 is TGTGCCAGTTACAATAACAGGGCTCCCTCCTATGGCTACACCTTC. Its protein product is CASYNNRAPSYGYTF. The chain recombines TRBV19 with TRBJ1-2, with D tentatively TRBD1 (6 bases). Between the trimmed V and J ends, which lost 8 bases and 4 bases, there was a span of 20 bases. The CDR3 totals 15 residues. Germline values: CDR1 LNHDA, CDR2 SQIVND (reference sequence).

The chain has TRBV10-3 and TRBJ2-5, with 8 bases lining up with TRBD2. The CDR3 sequence is 15 residues long. Germline V gene sequence: CDR1 ENHRY, CDR2 SYGVKD. With 6 bases clipped from V and 1 base from J, the junction kept 7 bases outside the gene matches. CDR3 loop: CAIRGGGRFQETQYF. The CDR3 bases are TGTGCCATCAGGGGCGGGGGGCGATTCCAAGAGACCCAGTACTTC.

The chain has TRBV6-5 and TRBJ2-5; 7 nucleotides agree with TRBD2. Germline CDR1 and CDR2: MNHEY and SVGAGI. V lost 4 bases and J lost 5; bases outside the gene matches: 4. The CDR3 is made up of 13 amino acids. In DNA form, the CDR3 reads TGTGCCAGCAGTTTGACTAGCCGGGAGACCCAGTACTTC. This translates into CASSLTSRETQYF.

This chain joins TRBV5-6 and TRBJ1-6; 7 nucleotides match TRBD1. The germline V gene has CDR1 SGHDT and CDR2 YYEEEE. The trim removed 5 bases at V and 4 bases at J, leaving 9 bases unmatched. CDR3 length: 16 residues. CDR3: CASSLFQDRYNSPLHF. DNA of the CDR3: TGTGCCAGCAGTTTGTTCCAGGACAGGTATAATTCACCCCTCCACTTT.